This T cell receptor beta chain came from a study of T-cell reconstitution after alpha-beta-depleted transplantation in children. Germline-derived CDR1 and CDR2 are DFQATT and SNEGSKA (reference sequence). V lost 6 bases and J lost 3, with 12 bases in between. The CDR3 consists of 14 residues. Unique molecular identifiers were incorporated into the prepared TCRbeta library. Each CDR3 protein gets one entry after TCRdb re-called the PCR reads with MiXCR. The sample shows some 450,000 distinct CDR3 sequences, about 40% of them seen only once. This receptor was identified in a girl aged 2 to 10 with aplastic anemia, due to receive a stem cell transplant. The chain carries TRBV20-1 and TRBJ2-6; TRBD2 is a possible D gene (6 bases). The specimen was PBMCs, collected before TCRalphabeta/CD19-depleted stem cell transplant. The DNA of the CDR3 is TGCAGTGCCCGCAAGGGAGGTGGGGCCAACGTCCTGACTTTC. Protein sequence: CSARKGGGANVLTF.